The present TCR beta chain was sequenced within a study of CD8 T cells in Susac syndrome. Controls were drawn from healthy donors and were matched for age and sex. TEMRA cells were FACS-enriched and CD8+ and CD4+ T cells negatively isolated. The V and J ends lost 6 bases and 4 bases respectively, with 16 bases between them. CDR3 length: 13 amino acids. Germline V gene sequence: CDR1 DFQATT, CDR2 SNEGSKA (reference sequence). Points on this clonotype: Its antigen is undetermined.

Reverse transcription used about 0.5 to 1 ug RNA and random hexamers. Coverage of TCR beta CDR3 amplification by immunoSEQ multiplex PCR extended to 54 Vbeta and 13 Jbeta. TCRdb reanalysed the immunoSEQ multiplex PCR reads using MiXCR and keeps one entry per CDR3 protein. Here the sample spans over 95,000 distinct CDR3 sequences, roughly 91% being singletons. Regarding the study as a whole: The study acknowledged a relatively small number of individuals in its TCR sequencing and HLA analysis.

This chain joins TRBV20-1 and TRBJ2-7, with a possible D match to TRBD2 (6 bases). The sequenced sample consisted of CD4+ T cells from PBMCs. The TCR was taken from a human donor in good health. The CDR3 DNA is TGCAGTGCCTTCCTCGGGGGTGCGTACGAGCAGTACTTC. This gives the protein CSAFLGGAYEQYF.